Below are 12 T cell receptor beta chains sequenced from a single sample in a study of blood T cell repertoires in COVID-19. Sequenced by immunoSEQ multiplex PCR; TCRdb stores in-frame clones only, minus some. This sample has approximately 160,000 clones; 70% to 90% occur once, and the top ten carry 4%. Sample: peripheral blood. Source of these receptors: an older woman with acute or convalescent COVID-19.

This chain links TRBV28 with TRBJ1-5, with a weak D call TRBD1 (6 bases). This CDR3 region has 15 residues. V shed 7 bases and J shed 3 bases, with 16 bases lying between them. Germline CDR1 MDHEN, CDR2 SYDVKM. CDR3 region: CASTLPTGHNQPQHF. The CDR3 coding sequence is TGTGCCAGCACCCTACCGACAGGCCACAATCAGCCCCAGCATTTT.

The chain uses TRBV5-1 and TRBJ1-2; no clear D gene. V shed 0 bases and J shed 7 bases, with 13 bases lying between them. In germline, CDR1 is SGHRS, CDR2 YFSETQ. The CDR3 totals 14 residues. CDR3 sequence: CASSLERVAGGYTF. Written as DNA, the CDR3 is TGCGCCAGCAGCTTGGAGAGGGTTGCTGGTGGCTACACCTTC.

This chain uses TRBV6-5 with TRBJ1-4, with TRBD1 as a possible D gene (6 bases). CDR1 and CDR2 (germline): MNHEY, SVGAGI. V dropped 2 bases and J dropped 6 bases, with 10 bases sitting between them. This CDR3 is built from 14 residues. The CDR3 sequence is CASSYGRGDEKLFF. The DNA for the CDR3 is TGTGCCAGCAGTTACGGCAGGGGCGATGAAAAACTGTTTTTT.

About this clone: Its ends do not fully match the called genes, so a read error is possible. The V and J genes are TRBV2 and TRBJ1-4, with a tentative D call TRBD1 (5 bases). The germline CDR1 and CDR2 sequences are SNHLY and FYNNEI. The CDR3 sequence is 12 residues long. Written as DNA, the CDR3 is TGTGCCAGCAGTGAAATGGACATTCTTAAGGTTTTT. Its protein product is CASSEMDILKVF. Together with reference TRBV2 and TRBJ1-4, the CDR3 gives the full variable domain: EPEVTQTPSHQVTQMGQEVILRCVPISNHLYFYWYRQILGQKVEFLVSFYNNEISEKSEIFDDQFSVERPDGSNFTLKIRSTKLEDSAMYFCASSEMDILKVFGSGTQLSVL.

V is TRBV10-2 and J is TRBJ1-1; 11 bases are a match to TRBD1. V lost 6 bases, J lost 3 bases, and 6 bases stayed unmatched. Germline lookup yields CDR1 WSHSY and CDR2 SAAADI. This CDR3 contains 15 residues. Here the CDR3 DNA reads TGCGCCAGCAGCTGGACAGGGGGCGCGGACACTGAAGCTTTCTTT. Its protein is CASSWTGGADTEAFF.

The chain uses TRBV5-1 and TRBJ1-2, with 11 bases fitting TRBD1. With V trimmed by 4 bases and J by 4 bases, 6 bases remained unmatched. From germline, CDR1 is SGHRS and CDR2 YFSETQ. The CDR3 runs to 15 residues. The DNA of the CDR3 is TGCGCCAGCAGCCCGACCGGACAGGGGGCCTATGGCTACACCTTC. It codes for CASSPTGQGAYGYTF.

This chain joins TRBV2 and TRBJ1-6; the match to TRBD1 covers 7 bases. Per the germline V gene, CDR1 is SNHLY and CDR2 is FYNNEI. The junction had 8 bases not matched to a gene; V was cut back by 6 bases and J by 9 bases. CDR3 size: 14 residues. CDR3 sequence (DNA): TGTGCCAGCAGCGCCCTAGGGGGCTCTTCACCCCTCCACTTT. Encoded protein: CASSALGGSSPLHF.

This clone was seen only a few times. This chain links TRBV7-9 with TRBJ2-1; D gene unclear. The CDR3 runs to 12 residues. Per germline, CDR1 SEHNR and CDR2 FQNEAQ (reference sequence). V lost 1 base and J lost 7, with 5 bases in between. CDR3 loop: CASSLGVNEQFF. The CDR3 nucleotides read TGTGCCAGCAGCTTAGGCGTTAATGAGCAGTTCTTC.

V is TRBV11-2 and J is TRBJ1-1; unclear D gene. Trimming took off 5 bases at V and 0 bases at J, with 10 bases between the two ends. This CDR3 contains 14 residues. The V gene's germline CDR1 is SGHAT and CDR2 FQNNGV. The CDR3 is CASSRLTMNTEAFF. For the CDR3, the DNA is TGTGCCAGCAGCAGGCTGACAATGAACACTGAAGCTTTCTTT.

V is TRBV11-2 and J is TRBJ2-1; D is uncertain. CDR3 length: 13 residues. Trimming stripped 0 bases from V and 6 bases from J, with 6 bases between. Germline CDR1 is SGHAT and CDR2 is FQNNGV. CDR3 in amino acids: CASSLELFNEQFF. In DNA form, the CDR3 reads TGTGCCAGCAGCTTAGAACTTTTCAATGAGCAGTTCTTC.

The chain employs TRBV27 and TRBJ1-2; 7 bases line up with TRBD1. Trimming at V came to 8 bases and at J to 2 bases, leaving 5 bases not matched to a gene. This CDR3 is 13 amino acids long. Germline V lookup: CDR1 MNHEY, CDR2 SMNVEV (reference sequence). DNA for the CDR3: TGTGCCAGCTCCCGGGACAGCAACTATGGCTACACCTTC. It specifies CASSRDSNYGYTF.

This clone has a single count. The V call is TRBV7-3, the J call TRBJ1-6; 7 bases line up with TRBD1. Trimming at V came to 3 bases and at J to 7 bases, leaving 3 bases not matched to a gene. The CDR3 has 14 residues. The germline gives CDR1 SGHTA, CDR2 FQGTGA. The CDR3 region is CASSLGTANSPLHF. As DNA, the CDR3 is TGTGCCAGCAGCTTGGGGACAGCCAATTCACCCCTCCACTTT.